A single sample gave rise to the 7 T cell receptor beta chains below, sequenced in a study of shared clonotypes between healthy human individuals. Profiled with immunoSEQ multiplex PCR; TCRdb holds only in-frame clones, not every one. The data hold over a million clones, with about 84% observed a single time. Sequencing used memory CD4+ T cells from PBMCs. Indicated subset: CD45RA-negative fraction. All receptors come from a young man in good health. Some clones in this sample may be carry-over from other donors' samples.

This chain joins TRBV5-1 and TRBJ1-2; 10 positions match TRBD1. V shed 2 bases, J shed 10 bases, and the junction held 11 bases outside the gene matches. The CDR3 totals 15 residues. Germline V gene data show CDR1 as SGHRS and CDR2 as YFSETQ. CDR3 sequence (DNA): TGCGCCAGCAGCTTAGGGACAGGGGCTCCGGGAGACTACACCTTC. This sequence encodes CASSLGTGAPGDYTF.

The CDR3 bases are TGTGCCAGCAGCCATGGAGGGCTGAGCTCCTACAATGAGCAGTTCTTC. Translation gives CASSHGGLSSYNEQFF. The chain employs TRBV4-2 and TRBJ2-1, with a possible D match to TRBD2 (6 bases). The germline V gene has CDR1 LGHNA and CDR2 YNFKEQ. The CDR3 is made up of 16 amino acids. V was cut by 3 bases and J by 0 bases, with 12 bases left in between.

About this clone: In the same sample, other DNA sequences code for this CDR3. The CDR3 DNA follows: TGTGCCAGCAGCTTGGGATCGGGAGATACGCAGTATTTT. Translating gives CASSLGSGDTQYF. The rearrangement joins TRBV5-6 to TRBJ2-3; D is uncertain. CDR1 is SGHDT and CDR2 is YYEEEE in the germline V gene. The CDR3 totals 13 residues. V lost 0 bases, J lost 5 bases, and 7 bases lay in between.

CDR3 bases: TGTGCCAGTAGTATAGGGCGGCAGGGGGCGAGAGATCAGCCCCAGCATTTT. Translated: CASSIGRQGARDQPQHF. The V gene is TRBV19, the J gene TRBJ1-5; 8 positions match TRBD1. V lost 1 base, J lost 5 bases, and 10 bases stayed unmatched. CDR3 size: 17 residues. The germline V gene encodes CDR1 LNHDA and CDR2 SQIVND (reference sequence).

V is TRBV6-1 and J is TRBJ2-1; TRBD2 might be the D (5 bases). The germline V gene encodes CDR1 MNHNS and CDR2 SASEGT. V lost 2 bases and J 5 bases, leaving 13 bases between the germline ends. The length of the CDR3 is 15 residues. The CDR3 nucleotides read TGTGCCAGCAGTGAATCTCGTCAGCGGAACAATGAGCAGTTCTTC. Protein product: CASSESRQRNNEQFF.

J is TRBJ2-1 and V is TRBV5-1; TRBD2 aligns across 10 bases. Germline V lookup: CDR1 SGHRS, CDR2 YFSETQ. The CDR3 consists of 17 residues. V was pared by 0 bases and J by 6 bases, with 9 bases of the junction left unmatched. This CDR3 is CASSLGTGTSAANEQFF. In DNA form, the CDR3 reads TGCGCCAGCAGCTTGGGAACCGGGACTAGCGCCGCCAATGAGCAGTTCTTC.

The table lists this clone with many counts. The chain is built from TRBV5-1 and TRBJ2-1, with 12 nucleotides matching TRBD2. The CDR3 is made up of 15 amino acids. Germline V lookup: CDR1 SGHRS, CDR2 YFSETQ. V shed 5 bases, J shed 4 bases, and the junction held 4 bases outside the gene matches. CDR3 loop: CASRPTSGSYNEQFF. CDR3 DNA: TGCGCCAGCAGGCCGACTAGCGGGAGTTACAATGAGCAGTTCTTC.